This is a list of T cell receptor beta chains from one sample in a study of cytotoxic CD8 clonotypes in ibrutinib-treated CLL. Using immunoSEQ multiplex PCR, the repertoire was profiled, and TCRdb retains in-frame clones only, with some absent. The table has more than 200,000 clones, more than 75% seen once. Source: PBMCs, taken after 12 months of ibrutinib treatment. The receptors stem from a human donor with chronic lymphocytic leukemia. Both conserved end residues are part of each CDR3. Fields, in order: V gene, clone size, J gene, D gene, CDR3 DNA, CDR3 protein. A D gene is named only where the DNA matches it firmly. Clone size is not always given. Where it is, it says once, few, many or a class for expanded clones.

TRBV11-3	NA	TRBJ2-3	NA	TGTGCCAGCAGCAGGGGGACTAGCACAGATACGCAGTATTTT	CASSRGTSTDTQYF
TRBV30	NA	TRBJ1-1	NA	TGTGCCTGGAGTACCAGGATTGATAACACTGAAGCTTTCTTT	CAWSTRIDNTEAFF
TRBV15	NA	TRBJ2-7	TRBD2	TGTGCCACCAGCAGAGGGACTAGCGGGAGTGAACCGCAGTACTTC	CATSRGTSGSEPQYF
TRBV7-9	NA	TRBJ2-5	NA	TGTGCCAGCAGACAAATGGGACGGCTTGGCCAAGAGACCCAGTACTTC	CASRQMGRLGQETQYF
TRBV23-1	NA	TRBJ2-7	NA	TGCGCCAGCAGTCAGGGCAACGGGGAGTACTACGAGCAGTACTTC	CASSQGNGEYYEQYF
TRBV15	few	TRBJ1-2	NA	TGTGCCACCAGCCGACAGGATACCTATGGCTACACCTTC	CATSRQDTYGYTF
TRBV20-1	once	TRBJ2-5	NA	TGCAGTGCGCGACAAGAGACCCAGTACTTC	CSARQETQYF
TRBV15	NA	TRBJ2-1	NA	TGTGCCACCAGCAGAGATCCCCAGACAGATAACAATGAGCAGTTCTTC	CATSRDPQTDNNEQFF
TRBV9	NA	TRBJ1-5	NA	TGTGCCAGCAGCACCGGGGCCCAATATCAGCCCCAGCATTTT	CASSTGAQYQPQHF
TRBV6-1	NA	TRBJ1-2	TRBD1	TGTGCCAGCAGTGCCCCCTGGACAGGGGCTGGCTACACCTTC	CASSAPWTGAGYTF
TRBV6-5	NA	TRBJ2-2	TRBD1	TGTGCCAGTGGGGGACAGGGGGCGGTCACCGGGGAGCTGTTTTTT	CASGGQGAVTGELFF
TRBV7-8	NA	TRBJ1-2	NA	TGTGCCAGCAGCTTAGAGGGGATGACCGATGGCTACACCTTC	CASSLEGMTDGYTF
TRBV9	once	TRBJ2-7	NA	TGTGCCAGCAGCGTCTCCCCGGGATTTACCTACGAGCAGTACTTC	CASSVSPGFTYEQYF
TRBV5-1	NA	TRBJ1-3	NA	TGCGCCAGCAGCTTGGGTAGGGTTGGAAACACCATATATTTT	CASSLGRVGNTIYF
TRBV19	NA	TRBJ1-1	NA	TGTGCCAGTACAGGGGAGAGGTACACTGAAGCTTTCTTT	CASTGERYTEAFF
TRBV5-1	NA	TRBJ2-7	NA	TGCGCCAGCAGCCTGACAGCCTACGAGCAGTACTTC	CASSLTAYEQYF
TRBV28	NA	TRBJ1-5	NA	TGTGCCAGCAGTTCCGATGAACCTCAGCCCCAGCATTTT	CASSSDEPQPQHF
TRBV6-5	few	TRBJ2-7	NA	TGTGCCAGCAGTTACGGGGCGAACTACGAGCAGTACTTC	CASSYGANYEQYF
TRBV5-5	NA	TRBJ1-2	NA	TGTGCCAGCAGCTTGTCAAGGGGTTTTGGACGGGGCCATGGCTACACCTTC	CASSLSRGFGRGHGYTF
TRBV28	once	TRBJ2-1	NA	TGTGCCAGCAAACTGGGCAGGGGACCCTACAATGAGCAGTTCTTC	CASKLGRGPYNEQFF
TRBV5-6	NA	TRBJ2-3	TRBD1	TGTGCCAGCAGCCTCCGGACAGGAAGCACAGATACGCAGTATTTT	CASSLRTGSTDTQYF
TRBV5-1	NA	TRBJ1-1	NA	TGCGCCAGCAGCTTGGCGGCAGGTGTAACCACTGAAGCTTTCTTT	CASSLAAGVTTEAFF
TRBV18	NA	TRBJ2-1	NA	TGTGCCAGCTCACCACCGTTAGGGCGCAATGAGCAGTTCTTC	CASSPPLGRNEQFF
TRBV9	few	TRBJ1-1	NA	TGTGCCAGCAGCGTAGGTGCACAGAACACTGAAGCTTTCTTT	CASSVGAQNTEAFF
TRBV7-9	NA	TRBJ1-2	NA	TGTGCCAGCCAAATCTTCGGCCCGAGGGCAGAGGGGAAGAATGGCTACACCTTC	CASQIFGPRAEGKNGYTF
TRBV7-8	few	TRBJ2-7	TRBD1	TGTGCCAGCAGCCCGAGGACAGGACCTTACGAGCAGTACTTC	CASSPRTGPYEQYF
TRBV9	NA	TRBJ2-7	NA	TGTGCCAGCAGCTCCGGGCCTAGTTACGAGCAGTACTTC	CASSSGPSYEQYF
TRBV7-9	medium-sized	TRBJ1-1	NA	TGTGCCAGCAGCCTCTCCGGCACTGAAGCTTTCTTT	CASSLSGTEAFF
TRBV2	NA	TRBJ1-6	NA	TGTGCCAGCAGTGAAAGTCGTTTTTATAATTCACCCCTCCACTTT	CASSESRFYNSPLHF
TRBV6-6	NA	TRBJ2-5	NA	TGTGCCAGCAGGGACGGCGATCTCTGGGCCCAGTACTTC	CASRDGDLWAQYF
TRBV4-2	NA	TRBJ2-7	NA	TGTGCCAGCAGCCAAGAGGGGGTAGCGCCCACCTACGAGCAGTACTTC	CASSQEGVAPTYEQYF
TRBV6-4	NA	TRBJ1-1	NA	TGTGCCAGCAGTACTACTTCGAACACTGAAGCTTTCTTT	CASSTTSNTEAFF
TRBV18	NA	TRBJ2-2	NA	TGTGCCAGCTCACCGTGGGGGGGCTCCACCGGGGAGCTGTTTTTT	CASSPWGGSTGELFF
TRBV7-8	NA	TRBJ2-7	NA	TGTGCCAGCAGCTCCAGAGACGAGCAGTACTTC	CASSSRDEQYF
TRBV5-4	NA	TRBJ2-1	TRBD1	TGTGCCAGCAGCTCTTTGGACAGGGGCAATGAGCAGTTCTTC	CASSSLDRGNEQFF
TRBV5-1	NA	TRBJ2-7	NA	TGCGCCAGCAGCCCTCCCCGAGGGGGGTCCTACGAGCAGTACTTC	CASSPPRGGSYEQYF
TRBV5-4	NA	TRBJ2-5	TRBD2	TGTGCCAGCAGCCCTCCGGGACTAGCAGGAGAGACCCAGTACTTC	CASSPPGLAGETQYF
TRBV5-4	NA	TRBJ2-1	TRBD1	TGTGCCAGCAGCTTGGTGACAGGGTGGATCAATGAGCAGTTCTTC	CASSLVTGWINEQFF
TRBV2	NA	TRBJ2-1	NA	TGTGCCAGCAGTGTCGCACCCGACAATGAGCAGTTCTTC	CASSVAPDNEQFF
TRBV30	NA	TRBJ1-2	TRBD1	TGTGCCTGCGGACAGGGACTTAACTATGGCTACACCTTC	CACGQGLNYGYTF
TRBV9	NA	TRBJ2-5	TRBD2	TGTGCCAGCAGCGTAGGGCTAGCGGGAGGCCAAGAGACCCAGTACTTC	CASSVGLAGGQETQYF
TRBV25-1	NA	TRBJ2-3	NA	TGTGCCAGCGGACCGGGACTTCTGAGCACAGATACGCAGTATTTT	CASGPGLLSTDTQYF
TRBV7-9	NA	TRBJ2-7	TRBD2	TGTGCCAGCAGCCCCCCCCCTATGGGACTAGCACACGAGCAGTACTTC	CASSPPPMGLAHEQYF
TRBV7-8	NA	TRBJ1-1	NA	TGTGCCAGCAGCTTAGTTTACGGGCCGAACACTGAAGCTTTCTTT	CASSLVYGPNTEAFF
TRBV5-1	NA	TRBJ2-3	NA	TGCGCCAGCAGCCGCCGGGAGCAATGGGGGGATACGCAGTATTTT	CASSRREQWGDTQYF
TRBV4-2	few	TRBJ2-1	TRBD2	TGTGCCAGCAGCCAAGACGCGGGGGAGCGGGGGCTTTGGGAGCAGTTCTTC	CASSQDAGERGLWEQFF
TRBV19	NA	TRBJ1-4	NA	TGTGCCAGTAGTCCTTCGGGCCGAGAGAGGGAAAAACTGTTTTTT	CASSPSGREREKLFF
TRBV29-1	few	TRBJ1-5	NA	TGCAGCGTTGGCAAAGCCCGCAATCAGCCCCAGCATTTT	CSVGKARNQPQHF